This TCR beta chain was sequenced for a study of blood T cells in healthy people across ages. Study observations and caveats: Researchers said unsorted PBMCs prevented a conclusive naive versus antigen-experienced comparison.

PBMCs were isolated at a quantity of at least 6 million per sample. Many counts were recorded for this clonotype. As yet, its antigen is unknown. Combining a sample-barcoded 5' primer with a J-beta primer mix, a second PCR ran for about 6 to 12 cycles. The yield of each sample was at least 2.5 million CDR3-containing paired-end reads. One entry per CDR3 protein, called by TCRdb with MiXCR from the 5' RACE reads. The profile shows around 650,000 distinct CDR3 sequences, roughly 30% of them singletons. V lost 3 bases and J lost 6; bases outside the gene matches: 6. Germline V gene lookup returns CDR1 DFQATT and CDR2 SNEGSKA (reference sequence). This CDR3 region has 13 residues.

This clonotype originated in an elderly woman in good health. The sample comprised blood. V usage is TRBV20-1 and J usage is TRBJ2-5, with 8 positions matching TRBD2. The CDR3 nucleotides read TGCAGTGCTAGGCCGGGGGGGGGACAGACCCAGTACTTC. Its protein is CSARPGGGQTQYF.